Described below is a single T cell receptor (beta chain) sequence and its context. Data came from immunoSEQ multiplex PCR; TCRdb stores just in-frame clones and leaves some out. Of under 200,000 clones in the sample, more than 80% were seen once. This CDR3 spans 13 amino acids. V lost 7 bases and J lost 6, with 14 bases in between. CDR1 and CDR2 from the germline V gene are LNHDA and SQIVND (reference sequence). The data were obtained in a study of T cell responses to AZD1222 COVID-19 vaccine. This chain uses TRBV19 with TRBJ2-3, with D maybe TRBD1 (6 bases). This sample comprised peripheral blood, obtained 28 days after the second dose of the MenACWY control vaccine. The receptor comes from an adult who received the MenACWY meningococcal vaccine as a control. CDR3 region: CASNGDRRDTQYF. Written as DNA, the CDR3 is TGTGCCAGTAATGGTGACAGGCGGGATACGCAGTATTTT.